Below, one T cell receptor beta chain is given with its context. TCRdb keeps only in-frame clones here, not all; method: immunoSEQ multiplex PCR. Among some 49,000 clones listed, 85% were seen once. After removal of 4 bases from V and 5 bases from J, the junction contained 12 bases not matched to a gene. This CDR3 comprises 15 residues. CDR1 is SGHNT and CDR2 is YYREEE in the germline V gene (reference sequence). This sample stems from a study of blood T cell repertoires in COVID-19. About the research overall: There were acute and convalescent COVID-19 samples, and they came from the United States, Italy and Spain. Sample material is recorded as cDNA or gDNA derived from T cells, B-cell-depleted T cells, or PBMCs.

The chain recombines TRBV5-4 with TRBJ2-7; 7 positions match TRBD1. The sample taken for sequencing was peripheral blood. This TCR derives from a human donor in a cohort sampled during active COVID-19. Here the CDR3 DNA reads TGTGCCAGCAGCCCCCAGGGACAGTTAAGGGACGAGCAGTACTTC. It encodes CASSPQGQLRDEQYF.